One sample yielded the 27 T cell receptor beta chains listed below, sequenced in a study of early T cells in non-severe SARS-CoV-2 infection. TCRdb processed the 5' RACE reads anew with MiXCR; each CDR3 protein has one entry. The table includes around 28,000 distinct CDR3 sequences, roughly 4% detected once. The source material was whole blood. The receptors were gathered from an adult who was a healthcare worker with PCR-confirmed SARS-CoV-2 infection or an uninfected control (not recorded which).

V gene TRBV5-5 combines with J gene TRBJ2-3; D ambiguous. Between the trimmed V and J ends, which lost 4 bases and 2 bases, there was a span of 5 bases. Per germline, CDR1 SGHKS and CDR2 YYEKEE (reference sequence). The CDR3 runs 12 residues. The CDR3 loop is CASSLYTDTQYF. In nucleotides, the CDR3 is TGTGCCAGCAGCCTGTACACAGATACGCAGTATTTT.

This clonotype was seen many times. The chain links TRBV2 to TRBJ2-7; no clear D gene. Deletions cut 3 bases from V and 7 bases from J, with 7 bases between. Germline V CDR1 and CDR2: SNHLY, FYNNEI. This CDR3 comprises 11 residues. In DNA form, the CDR3 reads TGTGCCAGCAGTGACCGCCCGGAGCAGTACTTC. Amino acid sequence: CASSDRPEQYF.

The chain couples TRBV6-1 to TRBJ1-1; D is unresolved. Germline V gene sequence: CDR1 MNHNS, CDR2 SASEGT. Trimming cost V 6 bases and J 1 base, with 9 bases left between them. The CDR3 runs 13 residues. Written as DNA, the CDR3 is TGTGCCAGCAGGATCGCCCCGAACACTGAAGCTTTCTTT. The encoded protein is CASRIAPNTEAFF.

This clonotype appeared many times. The CDR3 coding sequence is TGTGCCAGCAGCCCTTTGGGGCAGAGTTTCTCTGGGGCCAACGTCCTGACTTTC. Protein sequence: CASSPLGQSFSGANVLTF. The rearrangement joins TRBV27 to TRBJ2-6, with TRBD1 as a possible D gene (5 bases). V gave up 6 bases and J gave up 0 bases, with 18 bases separating them. CDR3 length: 18 residues. Germline V gene sequence: CDR1 MNHEY, CDR2 SMNVEV (reference sequence).

V and J are TRBV5-1 and TRBJ2-1; TRBD1 might be the D (6 bases). The CDR3 runs 16 residues. CDR1 is SGHRS, CDR2 YFSETQ, per germline. V was clipped by 3 bases and J by 10 bases, with 23 bases between them. CDR3 bases: TGCGCCAGCAGCTCGCCACCCGGACAGCTCCGCGCGGAGCAGTTCTTC. Residues: CASSSPPGQLRAEQFF.

Concerning this clonotype: Germline and junction disagree at one end, which may indicate a read error. This chain connects TRBV12-3 or TRBV12-4 to TRBJ2-2, with TRBD2 matching 8 bases. The CDR3 contains 16 residues. CDR3 region: CASSLSTGGVTGELFF. In DNA form, the CDR3 reads TGTGCTAGCAGTTTATCTACGGGAGGGGTCACCGGGGAGCTGTTTTTT.

In this sample, this clonotype turned up many times. The gene calls are TRBV20-1 and TRBJ2-3; D gene ambiguous. Between the trimmed V and J ends, which lost 0 bases and 4 bases, there was a span of 14 bases. The germline gives CDR1 DFQATT, CDR2 SNEGSKA (reference sequence). CDR3 length: 15 amino acids. The CDR3 DNA sequence: TGCAGTGCTAGAGATTCCCGAGGCCCGCCAGATACGCAGTATTTT. Protein product: CSARDSRGPPDTQYF.

This clonotype was counted many times. The chain combines TRBV7-2 with TRBJ2-3, with D hard to call. The germline CDR1 and CDR2 sequences are SGHTA and FQGNSA. CDR3 length: 15 residues. With 5 bases removed from V and 5 bases from J, the gap between germline ends came to 17 bases. CDR3 residues: CASSRHLQLGDTQYF. CDR3 bases: TGTGCCAGCAGCCGTCATCTCCAACTCGGAGATACGCAGTATTTT.

This clonotype was seen more than once but under ten times. V usage is TRBV28 and J usage is TRBJ1-1; 8 bases are shared with TRBD1. Germline CDR1 is MDHEN and CDR2 is SYDVKM. V lost 1 base and J lost 6; bases outside the gene matches: 4. The CDR3 consists of 14 residues. The CDR3 region has the DNA TGTGCCAGCAGTTTATCAGGGGGCGTGGCTGAAGCTTTCTTT. It specifies CASSLSGGVAEAFF.

This clonotype has more than one count but fewer than ten. V gene TRBV28 combines with J gene TRBJ2-3; D remains ambiguous. Trimming took off 3 bases at V and 2 bases at J, with 9 bases between the two ends. The length of the CDR3 is 14 residues. Germline loops: CDR1 MDHEN, CDR2 SYDVKM. CDR3 amino acids: CASSLRQSTDTQYF. In DNA form, the CDR3 reads TGTGCCAGCAGTTTGAGGCAGTCCACAGATACGCAGTATTTT.

This clonotype was recorded a few times. The CDR3 coding sequence is TGTGCCTGGAGTGGACAGGGGAAGGCCCCCCTCCACTTT. This sequence encodes CAWSGQGKAPLHF. V usage is TRBV30 and J usage is TRBJ1-6, with 8 bases that match TRBD1. Trimming at V came to 1 base and at J to 13 bases, leaving 6 bases not matched to a gene. Germline values: CDR1 GTSNPN, CDR2 SVGIG (reference sequence). This CDR3 spans 13 amino acids.

V usage is TRBV6-1 and J usage is TRBJ1-4; D uncertain. Deletions cut 2 bases from V and 4 bases from J, with 8 bases between. The CDR3 has 14 residues. Germline V gives CDR1 MNHNS, CDR2 SASEGT. In DNA, the CDR3 is TGTGCCAGCAGTGAATGGCGGCGTAATGAAAAACTGTTTTTT. Translating it yields CASSEWRRNEKLFF.

This clonotype came up many times. The genes are TRBV25-1 and TRBJ1-4; D gene unclear. The CDR3 length is 14 residues. Deletions cut 1 base from V and 11 bases from J, with 14 bases between. Germline loops: CDR1 MGHDK, CDR2 SYGVNS. DNA of the CDR3: TGTGCCAGCAGTGAATTGAGTGGGGTCACGAAACTGTTTTTT. This gives the protein CASSELSGVTKLFF.

At least ten counts were recorded for this clonotype. The chain is built from TRBV5-1 and TRBJ2-2, with D possibly TRBD2 on 5 matching bases. The CDR3 sequence is 13 residues long. Germline CDR1 reads SGHRS; CDR2 reads YFSETQ. V dropped 0 bases and J dropped 8 bases, with 8 bases sitting between them. The CDR3 sequence: CASSLAGGGELFF. CDR3 DNA sequence: TGCGCCAGCAGCTTGGCTGGAGGAGGGGAGCTGTTTTTT.

This clonotype has only a few counts. The chain employs TRBV9 and TRBJ2-5; D remains unclear. The length of the CDR3 is 13 residues. Looked up from germline, CDR1 is SGDLS and CDR2 is YYNGEE. Trimming stripped 0 bases from V and 4 bases from J, with 7 bases between. The CDR3 region is CASSVGIIETQYF. The DNA of the CDR3 is TGTGCCAGCAGCGTAGGTATAATAGAGACCCAGTACTTC. The whole variable domain, remainder taken from reference TRBV9 and TRBJ2-5, is DSGVTQTPKHLITATGQRVTLRCSPRSGDLSVYWYQQSLDQGLQFLIQYYNGEERAKGNILERFSAQQFPDLHSELNLSSLELGDSALYFCASSVGIIETQYFGPGTRLLVL.

The rearrangement links TRBV19 to TRBJ2-6, with 7 bases that match TRBD2. There are 17 residues in the CDR3. Trimming at V came to 7 bases and at J to 0 bases, leaving 9 bases not matched to a gene. The germline V gene has CDR1 LNHDA and CDR2 SQIVND (reference sequence). The CDR3 DNA sequence: TGTGCCAGTACATCCCGGGGGGTCAGCTCTGGGGCCAACGTCCTGACTTTC. Its protein product is CASTSRGVSSGANVLTF.

This clonotype was found many times. The CDR3: CSVFSGTPPYEQYF. The DNA of the CDR3 is TGCAGCGTTTTTAGCGGGACCCCTCCCTACGAGCAGTACTTC. This chain connects TRBV29-1 to TRBJ2-7, with TRBD2 identical over 8 bases. Trimming removed 5 bases from V and 2 bases from J; junction bases left unmatched: 8. The CDR3 runs to 14 residues. Germline V lookup: CDR1 SQVTM, CDR2 ANQGSEA.

This clonotype was recorded at least ten times. V usage is TRBV14 and J usage is TRBJ2-1, with 9 nucleotides matching TRBD1. V shed 4 bases, J shed 6 bases, and the junction held 7 bases outside the gene matches. This CDR3 is 15 amino acids long. From germline, CDR1 is SGHDN and CDR2 FVKESK. The chain's CDR3 is CASSPFPQGANEQFF. The CDR3 DNA reads TGTGCCAGCAGCCCATTTCCACAGGGGGCCAATGAGCAGTTCTTC.

This clonotype was recorded many times. This rearrangement joins TRBV10-2 to TRBJ2-7; TRBD1 matches at 9 bases. The trim removed 3 bases at V and 2 bases at J, leaving 5 bases unmatched. Per germline, CDR1 WSHSY and CDR2 SAAADI. The CDR3 extends over 15 amino acids. The CDR3 coding sequence is TGCGCCAGCAGTGATAGGACAGGGGCAACCTACGAGCAGTACTTC. Protein product: CASSDRTGATYEQYF.

This clonotype was recorded many times. The chain joins TRBV3-1 to TRBJ1-2; D may be TRBD1 (5 bases). The V gene's germline CDR1 is LGHDT and CDR2 YNNKEL (reference sequence). CDR3 length equals 18 residues. V was clipped by 3 bases and J by 0 bases, with 20 bases between them. CDR3 in amino acids: CASSHGTPLWGTNYGYTF. DNA for the CDR3: TGTGCCAGCAGCCATGGCACCCCCCTTTGGGGGACTAACTATGGCTACACCTTC.

This clonotype was recorded many times. V and J are TRBV6-6 and TRBJ1-1; D gene uncertain. The CDR3 runs 12 residues. V was trimmed by 4 bases and J by 3 bases, leaving 6 bases between them. CDR1 is MNHNY and CDR2 is SVGAGI in the germline V gene (reference sequence). The CDR3 spells CASSSLDTEAFF. CDR3 in DNA: TGTGCCAGCAGTTCCCTGGACACTGAAGCTTTCTTT.

This clonotype was detected a few times. The chain has TRBV9 and TRBJ2-2, with no clear D. Trimming pared 4 bases from V and 8 bases from J, leaving 18 bases between. The CDR3 has 15 amino acids. Per germline, CDR1 SGDLS and CDR2 YYNGEE. CDR3 sequence: CASSPTGPGAGELFF. The CDR3 DNA reads as TGTGCCAGCAGCCCGACGGGCCCTGGTGCGGGGGAGCTGTTTTTT.

V and J are TRBV6-6 and TRBJ2-1, with D unclear. Germline loops: CDR1 MNHNY, CDR2 SVGAGI (reference sequence). The CDR3 is 11 amino acids. Trimming removed 5 bases from V and 8 bases from J, with 7 bases in between. This chain's CDR3 is CASSTTDEQFF. The CDR3 region has the DNA TGTGCCAGCAGTACCACGGATGAGCAGTTCTTC.

The DNA of the CDR3 is TGTGCCAGCAGCTTAGCCCCTTCCGCAGGGGGAACTGAAGCTTTCTTT. Translating gives CASSLAPSAGGTEAFF. The chain links TRBV11-2 to TRBJ1-1, with TRBD1 matching over 7 bases. The V segment lost 1 base and the J segment 5 bases; nucleotides outside the gene matches: 10. Germline CDR1 is SGHAT and CDR2 is FQNNGV. The CDR3 consists of 16 residues.

The genes are TRBV7-9 and TRBJ2-3; 7 bases line up with TRBD2. The CDR3 has 14 amino acids. In germline, CDR1 is SEHNR, CDR2 FQNEAQ (reference sequence). V shed 5 bases, J shed 5 bases, and the junction held 7 bases outside the gene matches. Written as DNA, the CDR3 is TGTGCCAGCAGCGCCAGCGGGAATAAAGATACGCAGTATTTT. It codes for CASSASGNKDTQYF.

This clonotype has a count of ten or more. The chain combines TRBV4-1 with TRBJ1-2; 7 positions match TRBD1. J lost 2 bases, V lost 0 bases, and 6 bases had no gene match. This CDR3 has 16 amino acids. CDR1 and CDR2 (germline): MGHRA, YSYEKL. The CDR3 bases are TGCGCCAGCAGCCAAGAAGTGGTACAGGGGAACTATGGCTACACCTTC. It translates to CASSQEVVQGNYGYTF.

This clonotype was counted at least ten times. This chain links TRBV2 with TRBJ2-5; possibly TRBD2 for D (5 bases). Trimming cost V 6 bases and J 0 bases, with 14 bases left between them. CDR1 SNHLY and CDR2 FYNNEI come from the germline V gene. The CDR3 is 15 amino acids. The CDR3 protein is CASSASMGDQETQYF. The CDR3 coding sequence is TGTGCCAGCAGCGCCTCGATGGGAGACCAAGAGACCCAGTACTTC.